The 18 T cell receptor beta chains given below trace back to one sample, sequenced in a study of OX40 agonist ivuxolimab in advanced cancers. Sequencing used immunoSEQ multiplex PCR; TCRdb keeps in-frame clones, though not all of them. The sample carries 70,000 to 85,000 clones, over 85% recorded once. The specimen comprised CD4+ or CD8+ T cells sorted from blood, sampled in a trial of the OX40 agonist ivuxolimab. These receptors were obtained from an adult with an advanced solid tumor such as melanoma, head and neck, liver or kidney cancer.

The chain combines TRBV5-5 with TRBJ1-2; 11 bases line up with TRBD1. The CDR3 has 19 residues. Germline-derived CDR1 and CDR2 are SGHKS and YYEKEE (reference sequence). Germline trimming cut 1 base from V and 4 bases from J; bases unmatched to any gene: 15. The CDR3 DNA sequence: TGTGCCAGCAGCTTGACGACTCACGGGACAGGGGGGGCTGGCTATGGCTACACCTTC. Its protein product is CASSLTTHGTGGAGYGYTF.

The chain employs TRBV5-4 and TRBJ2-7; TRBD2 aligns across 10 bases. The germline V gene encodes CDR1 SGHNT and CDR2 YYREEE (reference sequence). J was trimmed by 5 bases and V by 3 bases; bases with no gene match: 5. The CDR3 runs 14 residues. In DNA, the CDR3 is TGTGCCAGCAGCTCGGGACTAGCGAGACACGAGCAGTACTTC. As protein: CASSSGLARHEQYF.

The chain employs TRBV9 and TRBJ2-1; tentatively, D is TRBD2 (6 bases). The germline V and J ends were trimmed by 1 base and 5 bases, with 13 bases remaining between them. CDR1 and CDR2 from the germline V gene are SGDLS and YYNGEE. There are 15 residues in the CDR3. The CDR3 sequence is CASSVYGTQDNEQFF. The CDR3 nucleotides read TGTGCCAGCAGCGTATATGGGACTCAAGACAATGAGCAGTTCTTC.

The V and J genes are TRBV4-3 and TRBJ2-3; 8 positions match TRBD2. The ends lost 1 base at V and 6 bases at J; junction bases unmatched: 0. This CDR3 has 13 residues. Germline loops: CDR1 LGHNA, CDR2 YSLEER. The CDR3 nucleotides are TGCGCCAGCAGCCAAGGGACTAGCGATACGCAGTATTTT. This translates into CASSQGTSDTQYF.

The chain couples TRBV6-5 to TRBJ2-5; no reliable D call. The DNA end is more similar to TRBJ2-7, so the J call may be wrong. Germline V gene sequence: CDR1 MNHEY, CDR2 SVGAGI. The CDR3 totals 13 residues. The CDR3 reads CASRDTVTYEQYF. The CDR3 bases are TGTGCCAGCAGGGATACAGTGACCTACGAGCAGTACTTC.

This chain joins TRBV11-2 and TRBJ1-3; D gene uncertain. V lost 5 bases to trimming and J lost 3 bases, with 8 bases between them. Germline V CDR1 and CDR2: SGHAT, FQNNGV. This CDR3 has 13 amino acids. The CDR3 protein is CASSRQIGNTIYF. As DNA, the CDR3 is TGTGCCAGCAGCCGCCAGATTGGAAACACCATATATTTT.

The CDR3, as DNA: TGTGCCAGCAGTCGACTAGCGGGAGGGATCGTCGGAGAGACCCAGTACTTC. It yields the protein CASSRLAGGIVGETQYF. The rearrangement joins TRBV7-9 to TRBJ2-5; the match to TRBD2 covers 14 bases. This CDR3 comprises 17 residues. V lost 6 bases and J lost 4; bases outside the gene matches: 10. Germline lookup yields CDR1 SEHNR and CDR2 FQNEAQ (reference sequence).

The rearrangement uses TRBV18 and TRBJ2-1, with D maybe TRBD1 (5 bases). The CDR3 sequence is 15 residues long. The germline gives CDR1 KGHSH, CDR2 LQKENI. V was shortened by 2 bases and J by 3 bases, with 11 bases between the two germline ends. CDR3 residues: CASSPGAEFYNEQFF. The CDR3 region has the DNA TGTGCCAGCTCACCAGGGGCAGAGTTCTACAATGAGCAGTTCTTC.

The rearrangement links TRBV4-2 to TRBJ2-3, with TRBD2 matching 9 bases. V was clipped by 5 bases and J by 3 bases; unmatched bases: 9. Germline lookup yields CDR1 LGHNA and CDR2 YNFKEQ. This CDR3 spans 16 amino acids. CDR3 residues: CASSGPSGMSTDTQYF. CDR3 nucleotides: TGTGCCAGCAGCGGACCTAGCGGGATGTCGACAGATACGCAGTATTTT.

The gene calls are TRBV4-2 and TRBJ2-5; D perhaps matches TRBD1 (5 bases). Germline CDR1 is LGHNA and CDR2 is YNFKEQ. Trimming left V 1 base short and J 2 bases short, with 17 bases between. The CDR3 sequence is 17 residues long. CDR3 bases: TGTGCCAGCAGCCAAGTTGCCCAGGGAACTTCTCAAGAGACCCAGTACTTC. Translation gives CASSQVAQGTSQETQYF.

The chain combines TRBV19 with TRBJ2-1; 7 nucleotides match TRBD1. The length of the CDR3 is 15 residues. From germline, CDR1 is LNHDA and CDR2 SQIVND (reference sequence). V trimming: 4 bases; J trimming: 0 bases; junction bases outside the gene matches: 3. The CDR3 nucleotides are TGTGCCAGTAGTAGACAGGGACACTCCTACAATGAGCAGTTCTTC. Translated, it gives CASSRQGHSYNEQFF.

The CDR3 spells CASSAGQGFRTDTQYF. The CDR3 nucleotides are TGTGCCAGCAGCGCGGGACAGGGGTTTCGCACAGATACGCAGTATTTT. The chain carries TRBV5-6 and TRBJ2-3; TRBD1 agrees at 10 bases. V was clipped by 4 bases and J by 1 base; unmatched bases: 6. The CDR3 spans 16 residues. Germline values: CDR1 SGHDT, CDR2 YYEEEE.

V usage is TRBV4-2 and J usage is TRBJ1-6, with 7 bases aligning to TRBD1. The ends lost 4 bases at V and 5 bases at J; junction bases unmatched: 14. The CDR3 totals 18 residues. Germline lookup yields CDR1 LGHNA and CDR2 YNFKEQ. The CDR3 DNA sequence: TGTGCCAGCAGCCTACGACAGGGAATGGTCACAAATAATTCACCCCTCCACTTT. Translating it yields CASSLRQGMVTNNSPLHF.

This chain's CDR3 is CASSVVSGQNEQFF. CDR3 DNA: TGTGCCAGCAGCGTAGTGTCAGGGCAAAATGAGCAGTTCTTC. The chain carries TRBV9 and TRBJ2-1; D possibly corresponds to TRBD1 (5 bases). CDR3 length: 14 amino acids. Trimming left V 0 bases short and J 7 bases short, with 11 bases between. Germline loops: CDR1 SGDLS, CDR2 YYNGEE.

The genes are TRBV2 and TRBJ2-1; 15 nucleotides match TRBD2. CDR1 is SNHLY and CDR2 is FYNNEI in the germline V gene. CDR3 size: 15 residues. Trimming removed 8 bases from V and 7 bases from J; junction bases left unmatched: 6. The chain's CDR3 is CASAGTSGRRNEQFF. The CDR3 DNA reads TGTGCCAGCGCAGGGACTAGCGGGAGGCGAAATGAGCAGTTCTTC.

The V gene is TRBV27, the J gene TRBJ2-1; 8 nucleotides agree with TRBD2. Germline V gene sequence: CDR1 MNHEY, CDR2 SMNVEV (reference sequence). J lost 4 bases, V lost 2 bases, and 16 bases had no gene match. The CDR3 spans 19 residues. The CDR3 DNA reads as TGTGCCAGCAGTTTAAACCAGCGGGAGTTTCGGAGGCTATACAATGAGCAGTTCTTC. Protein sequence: CASSLNQREFRRLYNEQFF.

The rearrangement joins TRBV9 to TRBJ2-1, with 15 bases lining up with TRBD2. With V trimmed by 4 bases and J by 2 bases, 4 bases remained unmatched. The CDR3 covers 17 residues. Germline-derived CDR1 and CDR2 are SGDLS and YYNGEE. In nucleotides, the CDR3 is TGTGCCAGCAGCCCGCGGACTAGCGGGAGGGCCTACAATGAGCAGTTCTTC. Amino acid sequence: CASSPRTSGRAYNEQFF.

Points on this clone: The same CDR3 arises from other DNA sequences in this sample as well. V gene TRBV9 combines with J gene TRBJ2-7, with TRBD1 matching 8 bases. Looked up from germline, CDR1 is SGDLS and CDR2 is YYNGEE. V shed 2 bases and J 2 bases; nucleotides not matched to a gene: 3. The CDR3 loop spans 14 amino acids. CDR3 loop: CASSVGQGAYEQYF. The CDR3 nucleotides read TGTGCCAGCAGCGTCGGACAGGGAGCCTACGAGCAGTACTTC.